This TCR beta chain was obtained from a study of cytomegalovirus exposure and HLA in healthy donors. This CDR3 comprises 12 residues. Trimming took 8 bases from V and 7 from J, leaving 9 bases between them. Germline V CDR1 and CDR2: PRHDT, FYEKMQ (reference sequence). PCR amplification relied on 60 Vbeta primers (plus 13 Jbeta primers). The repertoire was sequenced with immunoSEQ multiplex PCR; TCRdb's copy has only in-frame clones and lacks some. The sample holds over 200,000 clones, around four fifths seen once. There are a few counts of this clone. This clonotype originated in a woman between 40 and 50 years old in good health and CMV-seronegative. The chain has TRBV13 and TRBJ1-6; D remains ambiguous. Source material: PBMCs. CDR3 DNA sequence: TGTGCCAGCCGGGATCGAAATTCACCCCTCCACTTT. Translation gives CASRDRNSPLHF.